These T cell receptor beta chains were read from a single sample in a study of cytomegalovirus exposure and HLA in healthy donors. Some clones are missing from TCRdb's copy, which holds only in-frame ones; the method was immunoSEQ multiplex PCR. This table has some 150,000 clones, around 89% appearing once. Sequencing used PBMCs. The receptor set was obtained from a man aged 18 to 35 in good health and CMV-seronegative. Both conserved end residues are part of each CDR3. The D gene is left open where the match is weak. Not every row has a clone size; where given, it reads once, few, many or a size class.

>TRBV27|.|TRBJ1-3|.
TGTGCCAGCAGTCTAGGGGGGGTCGGCGGAAACACCATATATTTT
CASSLGGVGGNTIYF
>TRBV19|.|TRBJ2-7|TRBD1
TGTGCCTCAACACCCGGGACAGGGACCTACGAGCAGTACTTC
CASTPGTGTYEQYF
>TRBV2|once|TRBJ2-3|TRBD2
TGTGCCAGCACGGCTAGCGGGAGTGAGACAGATACGCAGTATTTT
CASTASGSETDTQYF
>TRBV6-1|.|TRBJ1-4|.
TGTGCCAGCAGTGAAGCCAGGCTGCTTAATGAAAAACTGTTTTTT
CASSEARLLNEKLFF
>TRBV7-6|once|TRBJ2-3|TRBD2
TGTGCCAGCAGCTTAATGGCTAGCGGGAACACAGATACGCAGTATTTT
CASSLMASGNTDTQYF
>TRBV7-2|.|TRBJ2-2|TRBD2
TGTGCCAGCAGCTTAGAATGGGCTAGCGGACCTAACACCGGGGAGCTGTTTTTT
CASSLEWASGPNTGELFF
>TRBV10-1|.|TRBJ1-4|.
TGCGCCAGCATAACTCGACTAAAGGATGAAAAACTGTTTTTT
CASITRLKDEKLFF
>TRBV19|.|TRBJ2-5|.
TGTGCCAGTAGTATTAGGAGGACGCAAGAGACCCAGTACTTC
CASSIRRTQETQYF
>TRBV5-1|.|TRBJ2-5|TRBD2
TGCGCCAGCAGCCCTAGCGGGGGGGAGACCCAGTACTTC
CASSPSGGETQYF
>TRBV11-3|.|TRBJ2-7|TRBD1
TGTGCCAGCAGCACCGGGACAGGGGGCTTGCAGCAGTACTTC
CASSTGTGGLQQYF
>TRBV2|.|TRBJ2-3|TRBD2
TGTGCCAGCAGTTCAATTAGCGGGGGCAGCACAGATACGCAGTATTTT
CASSSISGGSTDTQYF
>TRBV27|.|TRBJ2-6|TRBD1
TGTGCCAGCGCCAGACAGGGGGCCTCGCTGGGGGCCAACGTCCTGACTTTC
CASARQGASLGANVLTF
>TRBV27|once|TRBJ2-1|.
TGTGCCAGCAGAGCTTGGACAGACAATGAGCAGTTCTTC
CASRAWTDNEQFF
>TRBV27|.|TRBJ1-4|TRBD1
TGTGCCAGCGGCGGGACAGGCCGCGAAAAACTGTTTTTT
CASGGTGREKLFF
>TRBV5-1|once|TRBJ2-7|TRBD1
TGCGCCAGCAGCTTGCTGACAGGGAGCTACGAGCAGTACTTC
CASSLLTGSYEQYF
>TRBV4-2|few|TRBJ2-5|TRBD1
TGTGCCAGCAGCCAAGATCACGGGACAGGGAGCGAGACCCAGTACTTC
CASSQDHGTGSETQYF
>TRBV18|.|TRBJ2-7|.
TGTGCCAGCTCACCGGCAAGGTTCGGGGTTTACGAGCAGTACTTC
CASSPARFGVYEQYF
>TRBV7-9|once|TRBJ1-1|.
TGTGCCAGCAGTTTCAGGTCCACTGAAGCTTTCTTT
CASSFRSTEAFF
>TRBV2|few|TRBJ1-4|.
TGTGCCAGCAGATCGGGTTCGGAAAAACTGTTTTTT
CASRSGSEKLFF
>TRBV7-6|once|TRBJ1-4|.
TGTGCCAGCAGCCAATTTTCAACTAATGAAAAACTGTTTTTT
CASSQFSTNEKLFF
>TRBV5-1|once|TRBJ2-5|.
TGCGCCAGCAGCTTCACAACCCAAGAGACCCAGTACTTC
CASSFTTQETQYF
>TRBV5-1|.|TRBJ2-1|TRBD1
TGCGCCAGCAGCGACCGGGACAGTGAGCAGTTCTTC
CASSDRDSEQFF
>TRBV28|.|TRBJ1-4|.
TGTGCCAGCAGTTTATCTACAGGTTTACTGGAAAAACTGTTTTTT
CASSLSTGLLEKLFF
>TRBV5-1|.|TRBJ2-7|TRBD1
TGCGCCAGCAGCCCCGGGACAGGGACGGGGGAGCAGTACTTC
CASSPGTGTGEQYF
>TRBV28|.|TRBJ2-1|TRBD1
TGTGCCAGCCGGTACACTGCAGGGGGAGTTGAGCAGTTCTTC
CASRYTAGGVEQFF
>TRBV28|.|TRBJ2-4|.
TGTGCCGTCGACGACGGGGTAGCCAAAAACATTCAGTACTTC
CAVDDGVAKNIQYF
>TRBV7-9|once|TRBJ1-4|.
TGTGCCAGCACCGATGGGGGGGACCCACATGAAAAACTGTTTTTT
CASTDGGDPHEKLFF
>TRBV28|.|TRBJ2-7|.
TGTGCCAGCAGTTTAGGGTTTAGGTTAGGGGAACGGAGCTCCTACGAGCAGTACTTC
CASSLGFRLGERSSYEQYF
>TRBV5-6|.|TRBJ1-2|TRBD1
TGTGCCAGCAGCTGGGACAGTTCGGCTTCTGGCTACACCTTC
CASSWDSSASGYTF
>TRBV19|.|TRBJ2-3|.
TGTGCCAGTAGTGCCTTAGGGGTCTTAGAAGCAGATACGCAGTATTTT
CASSALGVLEADTQYF
>TRBV2|.|TRBJ1-5|TRBD1
TGTGCCAGCAGTTTGGACAGGGGTAATCAGCCCCAGCATTTT
CASSLDRGNQPQHF
>TRBV27|.|TRBJ2-3|.
TGTGCCAGCAGTTTATCAGTCGGTAATACGCAGTATTTT
CASSLSVGNTQYF
>TRBV5-5|.|TRBJ2-7|.
TGTGCCAGCAGCCTGACGGGGGAACGCAAGTACGAGCAGTACTTC
CASSLTGERKYEQYF
>TRBV5-6|.|TRBJ2-6|.
TGTGCCAGCAGCTTACTTATGGTGGCTGGGGCCAACGTCCTGACTTTC
CASSLLMVAGANVLTF
>TRBV10-3|.|TRBJ2-3|TRBD1
TGTGCCATGGCCGGGACAGGGGTAGGGGCAGATACGCAGTATTTT
CAMAGTGVGADTQYF
>TRBV5-1|.|TRBJ1-3|TRBD1
TGCGCCAGCAGCGGACAGGGCCACTCTGGAAACACCATATATTTT
CASSGQGHSGNTIYF
>TRBV27|once|TRBJ2-1|TRBD1
TGTGCCAGCAGTTTGTCGACAGGGGGCAATGAGCAGTTCTTC
CASSLSTGGNEQFF
>TRBV15|.|TRBJ2-1|TRBD1
TGTGCCACCAGCCTTGGACAGGGGGCGCGAAATGAGCAGTTCTTC
CATSLGQGARNEQFF
>TRBV19|.|TRBJ1-3|TRBD1
TGTGCCAGTAGTATATTGAAGGGGGCTTCGGCGGGAAACACCATATATTTT
CASSILKGASAGNTIYF
>TRBV6-5|once|TRBJ1-6|.
TGTGCCAGCAGTTACTCGGCAGGGAAAAATTCACCCCTCCACTTT
CASSYSAGKNSPLHF
>TRBV4-1|few|TRBJ1-1|TRBD1
TGCGCCAGCAGCCAAGAAACAGGGGCACTCACTGAAGCTTTCTTT
CASSQETGALTEAFF